This TCR beta chain comes out of a study of blood T cells in healthy people across ages. The second PCR ran about 7 to 12 cycles with a sample-barcoded 5' primer and J-beta primers. Template switching added a 12-random-nucleotide identifier to every cDNA molecule. Sequencing of every sample gave 2.5 million or more CDR3-containing paired-end reads. TCRdb recomputed calls from the 5' RACE reads with MiXCR, one row per CDR3 protein. Of 890,000 or so distinct CDR3 sequences in the sample, 55% to 65% are singletons; the top ten hold 25% to 30%. The V segment lost 6 bases and the J segment 0 bases; nucleotides outside the gene matches: 7. The CDR3 consists of 16 residues. Germline loops: CDR1 LGHNA, CDR2 YNFKEQ. The sample, about 10 milliliters of peripheral blood, was drawn from each donor. Overall study results and limits: Naive CD4+ cells and diversity were both higher in long-lived donors than in aged donors.

This clonotype appeared many times. The antigen is not known. Sequenced input: blood. This TCR came from a man under 40 in good health. This chain connects TRBV4-2 to TRBJ2-5; 10 positions agree with TRBD2. Here the CDR3 reads CASRYGLADNQETQYF. The CDR3 region has the DNA TGTGCCAGCAGATACGGACTAGCGGACAACCAAGAGACCCAGTACTTC.